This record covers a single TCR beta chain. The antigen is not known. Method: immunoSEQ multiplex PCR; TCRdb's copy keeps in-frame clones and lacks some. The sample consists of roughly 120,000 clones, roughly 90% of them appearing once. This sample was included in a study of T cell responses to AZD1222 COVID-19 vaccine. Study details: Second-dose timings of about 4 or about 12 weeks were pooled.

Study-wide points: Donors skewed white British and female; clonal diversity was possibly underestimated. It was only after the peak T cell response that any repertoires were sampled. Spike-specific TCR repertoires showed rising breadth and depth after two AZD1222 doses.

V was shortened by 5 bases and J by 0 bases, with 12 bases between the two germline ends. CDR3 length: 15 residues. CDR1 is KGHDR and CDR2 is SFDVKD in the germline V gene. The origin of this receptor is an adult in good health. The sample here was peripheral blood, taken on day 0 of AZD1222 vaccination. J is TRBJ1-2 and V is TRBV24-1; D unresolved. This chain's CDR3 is CATSGRSLANYGYTF. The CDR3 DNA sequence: TGTGCCACCAGTGGCCGATCATTAGCTAACTATGGCTACACCTTC.